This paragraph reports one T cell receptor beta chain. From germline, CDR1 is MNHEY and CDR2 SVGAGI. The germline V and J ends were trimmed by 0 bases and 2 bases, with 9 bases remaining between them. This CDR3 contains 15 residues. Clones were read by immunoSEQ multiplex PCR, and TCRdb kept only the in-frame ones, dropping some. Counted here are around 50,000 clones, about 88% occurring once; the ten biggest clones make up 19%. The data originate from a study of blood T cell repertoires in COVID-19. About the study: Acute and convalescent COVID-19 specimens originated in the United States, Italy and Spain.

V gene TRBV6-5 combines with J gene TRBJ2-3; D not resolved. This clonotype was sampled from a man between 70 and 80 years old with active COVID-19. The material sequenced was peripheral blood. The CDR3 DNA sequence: TGTGCCAGCAGTTACTCTCCGCGGTACACAGATACGCAGTATTTT. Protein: CASSYSPRYTDTQYF.